This T cell receptor (beta chain) was retrieved from a study of early T cells in non-severe SARS-CoV-2 infection. The overall study: Bulk RNA taken from unsorted whole blood was sequenced, leaving chains unpaired.

Findings of the study overall: Matching against VDJdb likely underestimated virus-specific expansions, favoring anti-spike CD8.

Individual cDNA molecules were tagged with unique molecular identifiers, the study reported. In TCRdb, the 5' RACE reads were re-called with MiXCR into one record per CDR3 protein. The table lists roughly 67,000 distinct CDR3 sequences, under 13% of them singletons. This clonotype was seen many times. Antigen: not known. The source material was whole blood. The TCR sequence derives from an adult who was a healthcare worker with PCR-confirmed SARS-CoV-2 infection or an uninfected control (not recorded which).

The CDR3 spells CASSSRTSGGNEQFF. The CDR3 region has the DNA TGTGCCAGCAGCTCCCGGACTAGCGGGGGAAATGAGCAGTTCTTC. The chain is built from TRBV6-4 and TRBJ2-1; 13 bases are shared with TRBD2. The germline V gene encodes CDR1 MRHNA and CDR2 SNTAGT. This CDR3 has 15 residues. Trimming took 6 bases from V and 7 from J; bases not matched to a gene: 6.